This T cell receptor (beta chain) is from a study of blood T cell repertoires in COVID-19. For the study at large: Sources were T cells, B-cell-depleted T cells, or PBMCs; the material itself was cDNA or gDNA.

CDR1 is GTSNPN and CDR2 is SVGIG in the germline V gene (reference sequence). This CDR3 region has 13 residues. V lost 5 bases to trimming and J lost 4 bases, with 12 bases between them. Assignment of participants to cohorts was predicated upon participant-reported clinical history. Symptom resolution, clearance, or two negative PCRs marked donors in Cohort 3 as recovered. Measured with immunoSEQ multiplex PCR; TCRdb has only the in-frame clones, and not every one. The data hold hundreds of thousands of clones, with around 89% observed a single time. This clone was found once. This TCR was recovered from a man aged 30-40 years who had recovered from COVID-19. The chain combines TRBV30 with TRBJ1-3; D not resolved. Sequenced: PBMCs or T cells enriched from blood (not recorded which). CDR3 residues: CAWDRRTGNTIYF. CDR3 coding DNA: TGTGCCTGGGACCGGAGAACGGGAAACACCATATATTTT. Combining the CDR3 with reference TRBV30 and TRBJ1-3 gives the whole variable domain SQTIHQWPATLVQPVGSPLSLECTVEGTSNPNLYWYRQAAGRGLQLLFYSVGIGQISSEVPQNLSASRPQDRQFILSSKKLLLSDSGFYLCAWDRRTGNTIYFGEGSWLTVV.